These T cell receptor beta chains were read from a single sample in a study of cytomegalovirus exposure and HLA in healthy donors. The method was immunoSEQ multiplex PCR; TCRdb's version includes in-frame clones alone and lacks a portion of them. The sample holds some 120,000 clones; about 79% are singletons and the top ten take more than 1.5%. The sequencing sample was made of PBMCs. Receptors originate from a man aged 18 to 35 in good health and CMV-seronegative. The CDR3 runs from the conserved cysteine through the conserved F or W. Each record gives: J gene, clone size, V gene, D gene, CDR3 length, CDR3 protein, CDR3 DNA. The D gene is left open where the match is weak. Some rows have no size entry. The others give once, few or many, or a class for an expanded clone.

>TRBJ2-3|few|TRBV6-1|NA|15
CASRVSVEGTDTQYF
TGTGCCAGCCGGGTTTCGGTGGAAGGCACAGATACGCAGTATTTT
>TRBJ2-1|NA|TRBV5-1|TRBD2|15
CASSSGTSVNNEQFF
TGCGCCAGCAGCTCCGGGACTAGCGTCAACAATGAGCAGTTCTTC
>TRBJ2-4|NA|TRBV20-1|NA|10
CSAARSGQYF
TGCAGTGCTGCCCGATCGGGTCAATACTTC
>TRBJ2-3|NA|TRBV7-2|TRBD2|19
CASSRTSGTSGMRLDTQYF
TGTGCCAGCAGCCGTACTTCCGGGACTAGCGGGATGCGATTAGATACGCAGTATTTT
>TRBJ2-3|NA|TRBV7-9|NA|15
CASSLTLTSADTQYF
TGTGCCAGCAGCTTAACCCTAACTAGTGCAGATACGCAGTATTTT
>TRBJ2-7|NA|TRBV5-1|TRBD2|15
CASSLALAGLYEQYF
TGCGCCAGCAGCTTGGCCCTAGCGGGACTCTACGAGCAGTACTTC
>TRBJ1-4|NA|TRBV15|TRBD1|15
CATSVRTGGNEKLFF
TGTGCCACCAGCGTACGGACAGGGGGAAATGAAAAACTGTTTTTT
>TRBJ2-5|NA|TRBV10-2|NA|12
CASRINQETQYF
TGCGCCAGCAGAATCAACCAAGAGACCCAGTACTTC
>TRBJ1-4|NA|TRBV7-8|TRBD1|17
CASSYRGPRATNEKLFF
TGTGCCAGCAGCTACAGGGGTCCCAGGGCAACTAATGAAAAACTGTTTTTT
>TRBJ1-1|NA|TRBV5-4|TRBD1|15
CASSSRTGGNTEAFF
TGTGCCAGCAGTTCAAGGACAGGGGGAAACACTGAAGCTTTCTTT
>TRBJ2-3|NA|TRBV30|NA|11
CAWSVSDTQYF
TGTGCCTGGAGTGTCTCAGATACGCAGTATTTT
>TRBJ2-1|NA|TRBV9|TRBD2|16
CASSGHSGSKRNEQFF
TGTGCCAGCAGCGGACATAGCGGGAGTAAACGAAATGAGCAGTTCTTC
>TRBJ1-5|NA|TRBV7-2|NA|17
CASSIQGRAYSNQPQHF
TGTGCCAGCAGTATACAGGGAAGGGCGTATAGCAATCAGCCCCAGCATTTT
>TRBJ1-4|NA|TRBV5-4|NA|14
CASSPAGPDEKLFF
TGTGCCAGCAGCCCAGCGGGCCCGGATGAAAAACTGTTTTTT
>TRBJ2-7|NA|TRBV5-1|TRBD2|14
CASSFSGRDYEQYF
TGCGCCAGCAGCTTTAGCGGGAGGGACTACGAGCAGTACTTC
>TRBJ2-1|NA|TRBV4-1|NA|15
CASSQGTRMSDEQFF
TGCGCCAGCAGCCAGGGGACTCGGATGAGCGATGAGCAGTTCTTC
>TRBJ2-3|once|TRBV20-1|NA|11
CSATLVDTQYF
TGCAGTGCTACTCTCGTTGATACGCAGTATTTT
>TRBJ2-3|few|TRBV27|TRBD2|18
CASSSPDTIAGALDTQYF
TGTGCCAGCAGTTCACCTGACACGATAGCGGGAGCGTTAGATACGCAGTATTTT
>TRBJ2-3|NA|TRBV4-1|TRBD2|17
CASSPTGTSGSTDTQYF
TGCGCCAGCAGCCCAACCGGGACTAGCGGGAGCACAGATACGCAGTATTTT
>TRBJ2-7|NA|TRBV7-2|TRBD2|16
CASSLEASGLTYEQYF
TGTGCCAGCAGCTTAGAGGCTAGCGGACTTACCTACGAGCAGTACTTC
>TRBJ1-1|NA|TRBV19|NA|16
CASSIEGTIALGEAFF
TGTGCCAGTAGTATAGAGGGTACGATAGCCTTGGGTGAAGCTTTCTTT
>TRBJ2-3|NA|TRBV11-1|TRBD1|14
CASQDRGRTDTQYF
TGTGCCAGCCAGGACAGGGGTAGGACAGATACGCAGTATTTT
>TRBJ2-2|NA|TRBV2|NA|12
CASSGGGEELFF
TGTGCCAGCAGTGGGGGCGGGGAGGAGCTGTTTTTT
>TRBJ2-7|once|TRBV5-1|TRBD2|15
CASSLGAGVTYEQYF
TGCGCCAGCAGCTTGGGAGCGGGGGTGACCTACGAGCAGTACTTC
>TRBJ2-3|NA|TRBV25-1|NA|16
CASSATGGWNTDTQYF
TGTGCCAGCAGTGCCACGGGGGGCTGGAACACAGATACGCAGTATTTT
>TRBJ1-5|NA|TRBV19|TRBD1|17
CASSVSPGQGAYQPQHF
TGTGCCAGTAGTGTCTCTCCGGGACAGGGGGCCTATCAGCCCCAGCATTTT
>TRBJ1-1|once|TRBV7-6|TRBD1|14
CASSSNTGATEAFF
TGTGCCAGCAGCTCTAACACAGGGGCCACTGAAGCTTTCTTT
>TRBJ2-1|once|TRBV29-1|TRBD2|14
CSVPGTSGSGEQFF
TGCAGCGTCCCTGGGACTAGCGGGAGCGGGGAGCAGTTCTTC
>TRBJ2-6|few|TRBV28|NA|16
CASSLPLGAGANVLTF
TGTGCCAGCAGCCTCCCCCTCGGGGCTGGGGCCAACGTCCTGACTTTC
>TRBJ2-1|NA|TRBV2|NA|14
CASTPSIVYNEQFF
TGTGCCAGCACTCCGAGTATAGTCTACAATGAGCAGTTCTTC
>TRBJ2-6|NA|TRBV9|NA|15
CASSIQGAGANVLTF
TGTGCCAGCAGCATACAGGGAGCCGGGGCCAACGTCCTGACTTTC
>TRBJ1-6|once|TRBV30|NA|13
CASGEVENSPLHF
TGTGCCTCTGGAGAGGTGGAAAATTCACCCCTCCACTTT
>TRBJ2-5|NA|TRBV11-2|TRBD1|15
CASSSTKGAQETQYF
TGTGCCAGCAGCTCCACCAAGGGGGCTCAAGAGACCCAGTACTTC
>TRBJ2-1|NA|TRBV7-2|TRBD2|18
CASSSRSLAGFSYNEQFF
TGTGCCAGCAGCTCCAGAAGCCTAGCGGGATTCTCCTACAATGAGCAGTTCTTC
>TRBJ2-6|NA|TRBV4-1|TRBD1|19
CASSQPRDSYISGANVLTF
TGCGCCAGCAGCCAACCCAGGGACAGCTATATCTCTGGGGCCAACGTCCTGACTTTC
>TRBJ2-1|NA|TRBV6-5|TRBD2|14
CASSKTSAYNEQFF
TGTGCCAGCAGTAAGACTAGCGCCTACAATGAGCAGTTCTTC
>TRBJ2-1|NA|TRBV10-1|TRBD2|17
CASSEAQSSGSRNEQFF
TGCGCCAGCAGTGAGGCCCAATCTAGCGGGAGTCGCAATGAGCAGTTCTTC
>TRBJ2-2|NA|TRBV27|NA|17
CASSSSSRGLNTGELFF
TGTGCCAGCAGTTCCTCCTCTAGGGGACTGAACACCGGGGAGCTGTTTTTT
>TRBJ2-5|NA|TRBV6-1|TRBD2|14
CASSEAGVRETQYF
TGTGCCAGCAGTGAGGCGGGAGTAAGGGAGACCCAGTACTTC